This passage covers 5 T cell receptor beta chains from one sample sequenced in a study of cytomegalovirus exposure and HLA in healthy donors. The PCR had 60 Vbeta and 13 Jbeta primers. Profiling relied on immunoSEQ multiplex PCR, and the TCRdb table lists in-frame clones only, not all of them. The table shows under 70,000 clones, with 77% occurring only once. Source material: PBMCs. The receptors were gathered from a female donor in good health and CMV-seronegative.

The chain joins TRBV5-5 to TRBJ2-7; a weak D match, TRBD1 (5 bases). The V end lost 0 bases, the J end lost 0 bases, and 13 bases lay between the germline ends. The CDR3 is 16 amino acids. CDR1 and CDR2 (germline): SGHKS, YYEKEE (reference sequence). The CDR3 DNA reads TGTGCCAGCAGCTTGGTGTTGCAGGGTCGCTCCTACGAGCAGTACTTC. Translating gives CASSLVLQGRSYEQYF.

This chain uses TRBV27 with TRBJ1-6; tentative D call: TRBD1 (6 bases). The CDR3 length is 14 residues. V dropped 2 bases and J dropped 9 bases, with 11 bases sitting between them. The germline gives CDR1 MNHEY, CDR2 SMNVEV (reference sequence). The DNA for the CDR3 is TGTGCCAGCAGTTTACGGGACACCCTTTCACCCCTCCACTTT. It translates to CASSLRDTLSPLHF.

Comments on this clone: Other nucleotide sequences from this sample produce the same CDR3. The rearrangement links TRBV5-1 to TRBJ2-3, with D possibly matching TRBD1 (5 bases). CDR3 length: 18 amino acids. Trimming pared 4 bases from V and 0 bases from J, leaving 21 bases between. Germline loops: CDR1 SGHRS, CDR2 YFSETQ. CDR3 DNA sequence: TGCGCCAGCAGCGCTGGACAACTTGGCTTTTTTAGCACAGATACGCAGTATTTT. This sequence encodes CASSAGQLGFFSTDTQYF.

The CDR3 DNA reads TGTGCCATCAGGGATAGCGGGAGGGACCAAGAGACCCAGTACTTC. The encoded protein is CAIRDSGRDQETQYF. The chain has TRBV10-3 and TRBJ2-5; 11 bases match TRBD2. The CDR3 is 15 amino acids. Germline CDR1 reads ENHRY; CDR2 reads SYGVKD. The V gene end was trimmed by 6 bases and the J gene end by 0 bases; junction bases not matched to a gene: 3.

This chain links TRBV7-6 with TRBJ2-7; 7 bases line up with TRBD1. CDR3 size: 13 residues. Germline CDR1 and CDR2: SGHVS and FNYEAQ. V trimming: 4 bases; J trimming: 7 bases; junction bases outside the gene matches: 7. In DNA, the CDR3 is TGTGCCAGCAGCTATGCAGGGGGTAGGGAGCAGTACTTC. Translation: CASSYAGGREQYF. Full variable domain (outside the CDR3, taken from reference TRBV7-6 and TRBJ2-7): GAGVSQSPRYKVTKRGQDVALRCDPISGHVSLYWYRQALGQGPEFLTYFNYEAQQDKSGLPNDRFSAERPEGSISTLTIQRTEQRDSAMYRCASSYAGGREQYFGPGTRLTVT.